One TCR beta chain is described in this entry. This record belongs to a study of control samples from healthy donors and cancer patients. The CDR3 extends over 14 amino acids. The trim removed 1 base at V and 9 bases at J, leaving 10 bases unmatched. Looked up from germline, CDR1 is SGHRS and CDR2 is YFSETQ. TCRdb's table, derived via immunoSEQ multiplex PCR, lists solely in-frame clones and lacks some. The sample has about 160,000 clones; about 94% are singletons. The material sequenced was PBMCs. The sequence came from a man aged 55 to 70 with colorectal cancer. The V and J genes are TRBV5-1 and TRBJ2-7; TRBD1 matches at 7 bases. DNA of the CDR3: TGCGCCAGCAGCTTGACAGGACAGGTTTCCCGGCAGTACTTC. Its translation: CASSLTGQVSRQYF.